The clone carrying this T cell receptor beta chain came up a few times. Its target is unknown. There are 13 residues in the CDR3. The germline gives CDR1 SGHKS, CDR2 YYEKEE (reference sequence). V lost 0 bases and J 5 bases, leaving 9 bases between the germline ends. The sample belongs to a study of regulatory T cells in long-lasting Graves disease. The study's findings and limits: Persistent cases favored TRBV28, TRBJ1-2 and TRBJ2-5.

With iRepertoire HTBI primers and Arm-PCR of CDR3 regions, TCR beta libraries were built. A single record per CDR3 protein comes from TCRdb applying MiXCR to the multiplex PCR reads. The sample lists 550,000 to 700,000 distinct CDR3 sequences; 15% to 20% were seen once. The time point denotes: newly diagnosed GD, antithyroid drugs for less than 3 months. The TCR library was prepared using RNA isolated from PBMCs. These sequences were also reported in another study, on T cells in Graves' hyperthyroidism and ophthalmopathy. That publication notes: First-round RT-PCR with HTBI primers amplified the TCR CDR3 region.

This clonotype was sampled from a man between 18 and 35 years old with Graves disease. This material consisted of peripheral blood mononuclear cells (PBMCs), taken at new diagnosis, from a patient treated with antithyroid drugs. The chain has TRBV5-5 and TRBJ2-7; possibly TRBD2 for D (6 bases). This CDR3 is CASSLEGRHEQYF. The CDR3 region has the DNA TGTGCCAGCAGCTTGGAAGGGAGGCACGAGCAGTACTTC.